This T cell receptor beta chain originates from a study of blood T cell repertoires in COVID-19. On the study more broadly: PBMCs, B-cell-depleted T cells, or T cells were the source of the cDNA or gDNA that made up the material.

Donors were grouped by their self-reported clinical history. Assay used: immunoSEQ multiplex PCR; TCRdb lists only in-frame clones, some missing. The data hold 400,000 or so clones, with roughly 88% observed a single time. CDR3 length: 13 amino acids. The germline V gene has CDR1 SGHRS and CDR2 YFSETQ. With 4 bases removed from V and 0 bases from J, the gap between germline ends came to 7 bases. This receptor was taken from a woman in her thirties or forties with acute COVID-19. The sample comprised PBMCs or T cells enriched from blood (not recorded which). The J gene is TRBJ1-1, the V gene TRBV5-1; D unresolved. The CDR3 reads CASSQQMNTEAFF. CDR3 DNA sequence: TGCGCCAGCAGCCAACAGATGAACACTGAAGCTTTCTTT.